These 10 T cell receptor beta chains came from one sample sequenced in a study of CD8+ T cells in alopecia areata. After isolation, RNA underwent reverse transcription to generate cDNA as the sequencing template. Profiling relied on immunoSEQ multiplex PCR, and the TCRdb table lists in-frame clones only, not all of them. The sample was found to contain 1,500 or so clones, and every one recurs. Sequenced material: lesional skin. Every receptor here comes from a C3H/HeJ mouse with alopecia areata. The strain's MHC: H2-k.

This clone was seen repeatedly, ten times or more. Gene names are mouse gene names. With the read ending 4 residues before the CDR3 end, the germline J gene is used to fill in that end. V gene TRBV13-3 combines with J gene TRBJ2-3; 7 positions agree with TRBD2. Losses at the gene ends were 2 bases for V and 0 bases for J; bases not matched to a gene: 6. Germline lookup yields CDR1 NNHDY and CDR2 SYVADS. The CDR3 has 16 residues. CDR3 DNA, as far as it was read: TGTGCCAGCAGTGAGCTCTGGGGGACTAGTGCAGAA. It specifies CASSELWGTSAE. The full CDR3 protein is CASSELWGTSAETLYF.

This clone is medium-sized in the sample. Here the gene names and germline are mouse. Read coverage stops 4 residues before the CDR3 terminus; the germline J gene supplies the remainder. J is TRBJ1-4 and V is TRBV13-1, with 9 bases that match TRBD1. V lost 4 bases and J lost 5; bases outside the gene matches: 3. This CDR3 spans 14 amino acids. The germline V gene has CDR1 NSHNY and CDR2 SYGAGN. This CDR3 is CASSTGGRNERLFF. The DNA read from the CDR3 is TGTGCCAGCAGTACAGGGGGCAGGAACGAA.

The table lists this clone with many counts. At residue 12, the DNA translation does not agree with TCRdb's protein; the protein displayed here is the one encoded by the DNA. The gene symbols are mouse symbols. The read ends 3 residues before the CDR3 terminus; that terminus is restored from the germline J gene. This sequence joins TRBV13-1 and TRBJ1-3, with unresolved D. Germline loops: CDR1 NSHNY, CDR2 SYGAGN. Trimming left V 5 bases short and J 0 bases short, with 12 bases between. This CDR3 comprises 15 residues. Incomplete CDR3 DNA: TGTGCCAGCAGCGTCCACAGTCATTCTGGAAATACG. Translation gives CASSVHSHSGNT. The full-length CDR3 reads as CASSVHSHSGNTLYF.

There are many counts of this clone. One base separates it from a far larger clone, so it is likely a read error. Gene names follow the mouse nomenclature. Sequencing ends 4 residues short of the CDR3 end; the germline J gene provides the rest. V usage is TRBV13-3 and J usage is TRBJ2-2, with 7 bases aligning to TRBD1. Germline CDR1 is NNHDY and CDR2 is SYVADS. The CDR3 consists of 16 residues. V lost 2 bases and J lost 1; bases outside the gene matches: 5. The sequenced part of the CDR3 DNA is TGTGCCAGCAGTGAAGGCTACAGGGGAAACACCGGG. This translates into CASSEGYRGNTG. From start to end, the CDR3 is CASSEGYRGNTGQLYF.

Notes on this clone: Gene names denote mouse genes. The read falls 4 residues short of the CDR3 end, and the missing part is taken from the germline J gene. Other DNA sequences in the sample encode the same CDR3. This sequence joins TRBV19 and TRBJ2-1, with a tentative D call TRBD2 (7 bases). The germline V gene encodes CDR1 FNHDT and CDR2 SITEND (reference sequence). The CDR3 contains 13 residues. The CDR3 sequence is CASSMGGRAEQFF. Partial CDR3 DNA: TGTGCCAGCAGTATGGGGGGCCGGGCT.

This clone was detected many times. Mouse names are used for the genes. The CDR3 end falls 4 residues outside the read, so it is completed with the germline J gene. The rearrangement uses TRBV13-3 and TRBJ2-3, with 8 bases fitting TRBD2. The CDR3 has 16 amino acids. Trimming cost V 0 bases and J 0 bases; bases outside gene matches: 3. The germline gives CDR1 NNHDY, CDR2 SYVADS. The CDR3 sequence is CASSDAGGTSAETLYF. The part of the CDR3 DNA that was read is TGTGCCAGCAGTGATGCTGGGGGGACTAGTGCAGAA.

This clone was found many times. Genes and germline are mouse. The read is 4 residues too short to cover the CDR3 end, so that end is filled in from the germline J gene. The V and J genes are TRBV5 and TRBJ2-1, with TRBD2 identical over 11 bases. Germline V gives CDR1 LGHNA, CDR2 YNLKQL (reference sequence). The CDR3 contains 17 residues. J lost 1 base, V lost 1 base, and 3 bases had no gene match. Incomplete CDR3 DNA: TGTGCCAGCAGCCAAGGGGGACTGGGGGCGAACTATGCT. Protein: CASSQGGLGANYA. The whole CDR3 is CASSQGGLGANYAEQFF.

This clone was counted ten times or more. Mouse gene names and germline throughout. The CDR3 end is not reached by the read, which stops 4 residues before it; the germline J gene fills it in. This chain joins TRBV19 and TRBJ2-1; D is perhaps TRBD1 (5 bases). The CDR3 totals 12 residues. V gave up 6 bases and J gave up 5 bases, with 9 bases separating them. The V gene's germline CDR1 is FNHDT and CDR2 SITEND (reference sequence). CDR3 DNA, as far as it was read: TGTGCCAGCACAGGGAGGGATGCT. Amino acid sequence: CASTGRDA. Given in full, the CDR3 is CASTGRDAEQFF.

This clone was seen many times. The listed genes are named as in mouse. The CDR3 is cut off 4 residues early in the read; its end comes from the germline J gene. The chain joins TRBV29 to TRBJ2-7; 13 nucleotides line up with TRBD2. The germline gives CDR1 MSHET, CDR2 SYDVDS. V was clipped by 5 bases and J by 3 bases; unmatched bases: 1. The CDR3 contains 14 residues. The DNA read from the CDR3 is TGTGCTAGCAGTGGGACTGGGGGGGTCTAT. Protein sequence: CASSGTGGVY. The whole CDR3 is CASSGTGGVYEQYF.

This clone came up a few times. Germline and genes here are mouse. The read gets to within 4 residues of the CDR3 end, and the germline J gene fills in the rest. The chain uses TRBV4 and TRBJ1-2; tentative D call: TRBD1 (5 bases). The CDR3 is 13 amino acids. V was pared by 4 bases and J by 0 bases, with 6 bases between. Germline loops: CDR1 LGHDT, CDR2 YNNKQL (reference sequence). The sequenced part of the CDR3 DNA is TGTGCCAGCAGCTGGACATCAAACTCC. This codes for CASSWTSNS. The entire CDR3 is CASSWTSNSDYTF. The full variable domain, in which reference TRBV4 and TRBJ1-2 provide the parts outside the CDR3, is ETAVFQTPNYHVTQVGNEVSFNCKQTLGHDTMYWYKQDSKKLLKIMFSYNNKQLIVNETVPRRFSPQSSDKAHLNLRIKSVEPEDSAVYLCASSWTSNSDYTFGSGTRLLVI.